Shown below are 15 T cell receptor beta chains from a single sample sequenced in a study of STAT5B mutations in CD4+ large granular lymphocyte leukemia. Profiling relied on immunoSEQ multiplex PCR, and the TCRdb table lists in-frame clones only, not all of them. The sample gives about 30,000 clones, around four fifths of which show up once; around 1.9% is in the top ten. Specimen: CD4+ T cells from blood buffy coats. The receptor set was obtained from a human donor in good health.

V usage is TRBV6-6 and J usage is TRBJ2-3, with 9 nucleotides matching TRBD1. There are 15 residues in the CDR3. Germline assignment: CDR1 MNHNY and CDR2 SVGAGI (reference sequence). The V segment lost 2 bases and the J segment 6 bases; nucleotides outside the gene matches: 6. CDR3 bases: TGTGCCAGCAGTTACGGGACAGGGAGGTTCGATACGCAGTATTTT. This sequence encodes CASSYGTGRFDTQYF.

The V and J genes are TRBV21-1 and TRBJ2-1; no DNA check was done on the table's D call, TRBD1. TRBV21-1 counts as a pseudogene. This CDR3 contains 16 residues. This CDR3 reads CASSRSGTGVLNEQFF. CDR3 DNA sequence: TGTGCCAGCAGCAGGTCCGGGACAGGGGTTCTGAATGAGCAGTTCTTC.

The J gene is TRBJ2-3, the V gene TRBV9; TRBD2 aligns across 12 bases. V dropped 0 bases and J dropped 1; count of bases not matched to a gene: 9. Germline loops: CDR1 SGDLS, CDR2 YYNGEE. The CDR3 extends over 19 amino acids. The CDR3 protein is CASSVGLAGASGRTDTQYF. The DNA for the CDR3 is TGTGCCAGCAGCGTAGGACTAGCGGGAGCTAGTGGCCGCACAGATACGCAGTATTTT.

This chain connects TRBV5-6 to TRBJ1-2, with D possibly matching TRBD1 (6 bases). Germline V lookup: CDR1 SGHDT, CDR2 YYEEEE. This CDR3 spans 15 amino acids. V dropped 4 bases and J dropped 2 bases, with 15 bases sitting between them. Here the CDR3 DNA reads TGTGCCAGCAGCCGCGCCGGGACAACGAACTATGGCTACACCTTC. It codes for CASSRAGTTNYGYTF. The variable domain in full, completed from reference TRBV5-6 and TRBJ1-2, reads DAGVTQSPTHLIKTRGQQVTLRCSPKSGHDTVSWYQQALGQGPQFIFQYYEEEERQRGNFPDRFSGHQFPNYSSELNVNALLLGDSALYLCASSRAGTTNYGYTFGSGTRLTVV.

V gene TRBV11-3 combines with J gene TRBJ2-1, with 7 bases aligning to TRBD2. CDR1 and CDR2 from the germline V gene are SGHNT and YENEEA. The J segment lost 4 bases and the V segment lost 2 bases, leaving 5 bases of the junction unmatched. This CDR3 has 15 residues. The CDR3 DNA is TGTGCCAGCAGCTTATTAGCGGGTGGATACAATGAGCAGTTCTTC. It codes for CASSLLAGGYNEQFF.

As for this clone: The junction does not match germline at one end; this may be a read error. The chain couples TRBV11-1 to TRBJ2-1, with 7 positions matching TRBD1. The CDR3 is made up of 15 amino acids. Germline assignment: CDR1 SGHAT and CDR2 FQDESV (reference sequence). DNA for the CDR3: TGTGCCAGCACCTTAAAGGGGGCGTTAAACAATGAGCAGTTCTTC. Residues: CASTLKGALNNEQFF.

V usage is TRBV10-1 and J usage is TRBJ2-3; the D gene could be TRBD1 or TRBD2 (5 bases each). CDR3 length equals 13 residues. The V end was cut by 0 bases, the J end by 7 bases, with 8 bases between. CDR1 is WNHNN and CDR2 is SYGVQD in the germline V gene (reference sequence). The CDR3 is CASSESGGNTQYF. CDR3 coding DNA: TGCGCCAGCAGTGAGTCTGGGGGAAATACGCAGTATTTT.

V gene TRBV10-3 combines with J gene TRBJ1-3; D is unclear. The CDR3 spans 13 residues. The V and J ends lost 7 bases and 3 bases respectively, with 10 bases between them. Per germline, CDR1 ENHRY and CDR2 SYGVKD. CDR3 DNA sequence: TGTGCCATCAAAGACATCTTTGGAAACACCATATATTTT. Its protein is CAIKDIFGNTIYF.

The rearrangement joins TRBV11-3 to TRBJ2-2; D is undetermined. The CDR3 has 14 residues. The V end was cut by 2 bases, the J end by 4 bases, with 8 bases between. Germline V gene lookup returns CDR1 SGHNT and CDR2 YENEEA. The CDR3 DNA is TGTGCCAGCAGCTTACTGGGTCCCACCGGGGAGCTGTTTTTT. It yields the protein CASSLLGPTGELFF.

The chain uses TRBV19 and TRBJ2-5, with 9 bases identical to TRBD1. The CDR3 is 15 residues long. The germline CDR1 and CDR2 sequences are LNHDA and SQIVND (reference sequence). V dropped 4 bases and J dropped 2; count of bases not matched to a gene: 5. For the CDR3, the DNA is TGTGCCAGTAGTACCGGGACAGGGACGCAAGAGACCCAGTACTTC. This gives the protein CASSTGTGTQETQYF.

The V call is TRBV7-8, the J call TRBJ2-7; 10 positions match TRBD1. The V gene end was trimmed by 5 bases and the J gene end by 4 bases; junction bases not matched to a gene: 14. The CDR3 loop spans 17 amino acids. Germline V CDR1 and CDR2: SGHVS, FQNEAQ. The CDR3 protein is CASSDRQGAGVPYEQYF. The CDR3 DNA reads as TGTGCCAGCAGCGACCGACAGGGGGCTGGGGTTCCTTACGAGCAGTACTTC.

V and J are TRBV27 and TRBJ2-7; D unclear. V was clipped by 6 bases and J by 0 bases, with 9 bases between them. Germline CDR1 reads MNHEY; CDR2 reads SMNVEV (reference sequence). This CDR3 spans 13 amino acids. CDR3 amino acids: CASSARVSYEQYF. As DNA, the CDR3 is TGTGCCAGCAGCGCTCGAGTCTCCTACGAGCAGTACTTC.

The chain recombines TRBV5-4 with TRBJ2-3; TRBD2 matches at 11 bases. With 1 base clipped from V and 4 bases from J, the junction kept 11 bases outside the gene matches. In germline, CDR1 is SGHNT, CDR2 YYREEE (reference sequence). The CDR3 is 18 residues long. The CDR3 reads CASSLFNSGRGRADTQYF. CDR3 nucleotides: TGTGCCAGCAGCTTGTTTAATAGCGGGAGGGGGCGTGCAGATACGCAGTATTTT.

This clone was found once. The DNA of the CDR3 is TGTGCCAGCAGTCTGGAGCAGAGCAATTCACCCCTCCACTTT. Protein product: CASSLEQSNSPLHF. V gene TRBV28 combines with J gene TRBJ1-6; D unclear. The CDR3 contains 14 residues. Germline V gene data show CDR1 as MDHEN and CDR2 as SYDVKM. Trimming left V 5 bases short and J 7 bases short, with 12 bases between.

This chain connects TRBV18 to TRBJ1-1; 10 nucleotides align to TRBD1. V shed 5 bases and J 5 bases; nucleotides not matched to a gene: 8. The CDR3 consists of 15 residues. Germline CDR1 is KGHSH and CDR2 is LQKENI. CDR3 protein: CASSFRTGGTTEAFF. In DNA form, the CDR3 reads TGTGCCAGCTCATTTCGGACAGGGGGTACGACTGAAGCTTTCTTT.